Presented here are 29 T cell receptor beta chains from one specimen sequenced in a study of identical twins. TCRdb re-derived calls from the 5' RACE reads in MiXCR, one entry per CDR3 protein. Seen here are roughly 260,000 distinct CDR3 sequences, 6% to 8.5% observed once, and the top ten hold about 5.6%. These same data were also listed under a study on yellow fever vaccine responses in identical twins.

Sequenced material: CD8+ T cells sorted from blood. These receptors were obtained from a young woman in good health.

The rearrangement joins TRBV24-1 to TRBJ2-5, with D perhaps being TRBD1 or TRBD2 (5 bases each). V was shortened by 4 bases and J by 0 bases, with 8 bases between the two germline ends. CDR1 is KGHDR, CDR2 SFDVKD, per germline. This CDR3 region has 14 residues. Here the CDR3 DNA reads TGTGCCACCAGTGACTCGGGACACCAAGAGACCCAGTACTTC. This sequence encodes CATSDSGHQETQYF.

The chain joins TRBV3-1 to TRBJ1-1, with 7 bases matching TRBD1. After removal of 2 bases from V and 6 bases from J, the junction contained 15 bases not matched to a gene. The CDR3 totals 17 residues. Germline V gene lookup returns CDR1 LGHDT and CDR2 YNNKEL (reference sequence). The CDR3 region has the DNA TGTGCCAGCAGCCAAAACCCAGTGGGACAGTTTTTCTCTGAAGCTTTCTTT. This gives the protein CASSQNPVGQFFSEAFF.

The chain uses TRBV4-1 and TRBJ1-1; D is undetermined. The CDR3 is 13 amino acids. V was shortened by 0 bases and J by 5 bases, with 7 bases between the two germline ends. From germline, CDR1 is MGHRA and CDR2 YSYEKL. CDR3 sequence: CASSQEVGTEAFF. CDR3 in DNA: TGCGCCAGCAGCCAAGAAGTGGGGACTGAAGCTTTCTTT.

This clonotype occurred a few times. J is TRBJ2-5 and V is TRBV6-1; the match to TRBD2 covers 10 bases. Losses at the gene ends were 7 bases for V and 0 bases for J; bases not matched to a gene: 5. This CDR3 is 15 amino acids long. The germline gives CDR1 MNHNS, CDR2 SASEGT. The CDR3, as DNA: TGTGCCAGCACCACAGCGGGAGGGTACCAAGAGACCCAGTACTTC. As protein: CASTTAGGYQETQYF.

The chain recombines TRBV20-1 with TRBJ2-7; 10 nucleotides match TRBD1. The CDR3 runs to 14 residues. Germline V gene data show CDR1 as DFQATT and CDR2 as SNEGSKA (reference sequence). Trimming at V came to 5 bases and at J to 2 bases, leaving 6 bases not matched to a gene. CDR3 coding DNA: TGCAGTGCTGAGCCGGGACAGGGGACCTACGAGCAGTACTTC. As protein: CSAEPGQGTYEQYF.

Ten or more counts support this clonotype. The chain links TRBV28 to TRBJ2-7; 7 bases map to TRBD1. CDR1 and CDR2 (germline): MDHEN, SYDVKM. The V segment lost 3 bases and the J segment 3 bases; nucleotides outside the gene matches: 5. The CDR3 is 14 amino acids. The CDR3 spells CASSFRTGSYEQYF. For the CDR3, the DNA is TGTGCCAGCAGTTTCCGGACAGGCAGCTACGAGCAGTACTTC.

The chain recombines TRBV2 with TRBJ2-1; 12 bases align to TRBD2. Unmatched junction bases numbered 5, after V lost 7 bases and J lost 4 bases. The length of the CDR3 is 15 residues. Germline lookup yields CDR1 SNHLY and CDR2 FYNNEI. This CDR3 reads CASTTSGSPYNEQFF. The CDR3 DNA follows: TGTGCCAGCACGACTAGCGGGAGTCCGTACAATGAGCAGTTCTTC. The variable domain in full, with the rest retrieved from reference TRBV2 and TRBJ2-1, is EPEVTQTPSHQVTQMGQEVILRCVPISNHLYFYWYRQILGQKVEFLVSFYNNEISEKSEIFDDQFSVERPDGSNFTLKIRSTKLEDSAMYFCASTTSGSPYNEQFFGPGTRLTVL.

This clonotype was seen repeatedly, ten times or more. The chain has TRBV12-3 or TRBV12-4 and TRBJ2-3; unclear D gene. The CDR3 sequence is 15 residues long. Trimming cost V 6 bases and J 4 bases, with 17 bases left between them. CDR3 loop: CASSLTGSGADTQYF. The CDR3 coding sequence is TGTGCCAGCAGCCTAACCGGGTCTGGGGCAGATACGCAGTATTTT.

In its sample, this clonotype was seen a few times. The junction departs from the called germline gene at one end, perhaps through a read error. The V call is TRBV12-3 or TRBV12-4, the J call TRBJ1-1, with 10 bases aligning to TRBD1. The CDR3 has 13 amino acids. The CDR3 bases are TGTGCCAGCAGTTTCCCGGGACAGGGGAGGCCGGTCTTT. This gives the protein CASSFPGQGRPVF.

This clonotype was seen more than once but under ten times. The chain employs TRBV20-1 and TRBJ1-1; D is ambiguous. This CDR3 has 15 amino acids. CDR1 DFQATT and CDR2 SNEGSKA come from the germline V gene (reference sequence). Trimming took off 0 bases at V and 1 base at J, with 12 bases between the two ends. The chain's CDR3 is CSARDWRYSNTEAFF. Written as DNA, the CDR3 is TGCAGTGCTAGAGATTGGAGGTACTCGAACACTGAAGCTTTCTTT.

This clonotype was counted between two and nine times. V gene TRBV7-9 combines with J gene TRBJ2-1; weak D call: TRBD1 (5 bases). The CDR3 runs to 13 residues. Germline assignment: CDR1 SEHNR and CDR2 FQNEAQ (reference sequence). Trimming shortened V by 8 bases and J by 3 bases, and 11 bases separated the two germline ends. The chain's CDR3 is CASPTEHYNEQFF. DNA for the CDR3: TGTGCCAGCCCGACAGAACACTACAATGAGCAGTTCTTC.

The chain employs TRBV7-9 and TRBJ2-7; D may correspond to TRBD1 or TRBD2 (5 bases each). This CDR3 region has 16 residues. Germline values: CDR1 SEHNR, CDR2 FQNEAQ (reference sequence). Trimming cost V 6 bases and J 2 bases, with 20 bases left between them. The CDR3 nucleotides are TGTGCCAGCAGTTTTCGGGACCCAGGACCCCCCTACGAGCAGTACGTC. Translation gives CASSFRDPGPPYEQYV.

This clonotype has just a few counts. This chain connects TRBV9 to TRBJ1-2, with D possibly TRBD1 on 5 matching bases. The CDR3 is 15 amino acids. V lost 3 bases and J 4 bases, leaving 16 bases between the germline ends. Germline CDR1 and CDR2: SGDLS and YYNGEE. CDR3 nucleotides: TGTGCCAGCAGCGCTTCCCGACAGACCAGCTATGGCTACACCTTC. Amino acid sequence: CASSASRQTSYGYTF.

At least ten counts were recorded for this clonotype. The chain recombines TRBV24-1 with TRBJ2-3; 13 nucleotides agree with TRBD2. Germline trimming cut 4 bases from V and 4 bases from J; bases unmatched to any gene: 13. CDR1 KGHDR and CDR2 SFDVKD come from the germline V gene. This CDR3 has 19 residues. The CDR3 region has the DNA TGTGCCACCAGTGACACATGGACTAGCGGGAGTGTTGTATCAGATACGCAGTATTTT. It translates to CATSDTWTSGSVVSDTQYF.

This clonotype was counted at least ten times. The chain joins TRBV3-1 to TRBJ1-4, with TRBD1 as a possible D gene (5 bases). Germline V gene sequence: CDR1 LGHDT, CDR2 YNNKEL (reference sequence). V was trimmed by 8 bases and J by 12 bases, leaving 13 bases between them. This CDR3 has 11 residues. CDR3 sequence (DNA): TGTGCCAGCGGACATCGAAGGGAACTGTTTTTT. It encodes CASGHRRELFF.

This clonotype came up a few times. The chain carries TRBV7-9 and TRBJ1-6; no firm D call. CDR1 is SEHNR and CDR2 is FQNEAQ in the germline V gene (reference sequence). CDR3 length equals 16 residues. Trimming stripped 2 bases from V and 6 bases from J, with 14 bases between. The CDR3 sequence is CASSLKSYWGNSPLHF. The CDR3 coding sequence is TGTGCCAGCAGCTTAAAGAGCTACTGGGGTAATTCACCCCTCCACTTT. The full variable domain, in which reference TRBV7-9 and TRBJ1-6 provide the parts outside the CDR3, is DTGVSQNPRHKITKRGQNVTFRCDPISEHNRLYWYRQTLGQGPEFLTYFQNEAQLEKSRLLSDRFSAERPKGSFSTLEIQRTEQGDSAMYLCASSLKSYWGNSPLHFGNGTRLTVT.

This clonotype was recorded at least ten times. This chain joins TRBV15 and TRBJ1-5, with D tentatively TRBD1 (5 bases). This CDR3 is 13 amino acids long. V lost 4 bases and J 9 bases, leaving 13 bases between the germline ends. Germline CDR1 and CDR2: LNHNV and YYDKDF (reference sequence). The CDR3 sequence is CATSTSRVAPQHF. The CDR3 DNA is TGTGCCACCAGCACTAGCAGGGTGGCGCCCCAGCATTTT.

The chain joins TRBV7-9 to TRBJ2-7; 8 bases line up with TRBD1. Germline CDR1 is SEHNR and CDR2 is FQNEAQ (reference sequence). The CDR3 covers 15 residues. Trimming at V came to 4 bases and at J to 4 bases, leaving 9 bases not matched to a gene. The CDR3 spells CASSSTDRGSYEQYV. CDR3 in DNA: TGTGCCAGCAGCTCCACCGACAGGGGTTCTTACGAGCAGTACGTC.

The chain is built from TRBV20-1 and TRBJ2-3, with D perhaps being TRBD1 or TRBD2 (6 bases each). In germline, CDR1 is DFQATT, CDR2 SNEGSKA (reference sequence). Trimming stripped 5 bases from V and 2 bases from J, with 17 bases between. CDR3 length: 15 residues. The CDR3 loop reads CSAPRGLVDTDTQYF. CDR3 DNA: TGCAGTGCTCCCCGGGGGCTAGTGGACACAGATACGCAGTATTTT.

This clonotype occurred many times. This sequence joins TRBV29-1 and TRBJ2-1, with 7 nucleotides matching TRBD1. Germline loops: CDR1 SQVTM, CDR2 ANQGSEA. CDR3 size: 12 residues. J gave up 7 bases and V 4 bases, and 4 bases lay outside the gene matches. CDR3 sequence: CSVVTGLNEQFF. CDR3 nucleotide sequence: TGCAGCGTTGTGACAGGGCTAAATGAGCAGTTCTTC.

The chain joins TRBV7-9 to TRBJ1-1; 11 bases match TRBD1. The V gene's germline CDR1 is SEHNR and CDR2 FQNEAQ (reference sequence). This CDR3 comprises 16 residues. V lost 5 bases, J lost 3 bases, and 8 bases stayed unmatched. Written as DNA, the CDR3 is TGTGCCAGCAGCCCTAGGGACAGGGGGGGGGACACTGAAGCTTTCTTT. It specifies CASSPRDRGGDTEAFF.

This clonotype was found a few times. The chain carries TRBV6-5 and TRBJ2-1; 7 bases agree with TRBD1. CDR1 MNHEY and CDR2 SVGAGI come from the germline V gene. The CDR3 loop spans 14 amino acids. J was trimmed by 10 bases and V by 0 bases; bases with no gene match: 6. CDR3 loop: CASSYSGGAEEQFF. DNA of the CDR3: TGTGCCAGCAGTTACTCAGGGGGCGCGGAGGAGCAGTTCTTC.

In this sample, this clonotype turned up a few times. V gene TRBV20-1 combines with J gene TRBJ2-1; D ambiguous. This CDR3 has 13 residues. V was clipped by 1 base and J by 2 bases, with 6 bases between them. Germline loops: CDR1 DFQATT, CDR2 SNEGSKA (reference sequence). CDR3 region: CSARVRPYNEQFF. The CDR3 DNA is TGCAGTGCTAGAGTCCGCCCCTACAATGAGCAGTTCTTC.

V is TRBV2 and J is TRBJ2-7; tentatively, D is TRBD1 (6 bases). The V and J ends lost 6 bases and 2 bases respectively, with 11 bases between them. Germline V gene lookup returns CDR1 SNHLY and CDR2 FYNNEI. The CDR3 is 13 amino acids. CDR3 DNA: TGTGCCAGCAGGCAGGGGTTTGCCTACGAGCAGTACGTC. Protein: CASRQGFAYEQYV.

This clonotype was counted at least ten times. CDR3 coding DNA: TGTGCCAGCAATCTTGACACAGATACGCAGTATTTT. Protein product: CASNLDTDTQYF. The chain joins TRBV28 to TRBJ2-3; no reliable D call. Germline V gives CDR1 MDHEN, CDR2 SYDVKM. V was cut by 7 bases and J by 2 bases, with 7 bases left in between. The CDR3 spans 12 residues.

This clonotype was seen many times. This chain joins TRBV7-8 and TRBJ2-3; D not resolved. Germline loops: CDR1 SGHVS, CDR2 FQNEAQ. Trimming took off 4 bases at V and 5 bases at J, with 7 bases between the two ends. CDR3 length: 12 residues. CDR3 residues: CASSSELDTQYF. In nucleotides, the CDR3 is TGTGCCAGCAGCTCAGAATTAGATACGCAGTATTTT.

This clonotype came up many times. The chain combines TRBV24-1 with TRBJ2-5, with no clear D. With 9 bases removed from V and 3 bases from J, the gap between germline ends came to 7 bases. Germline CDR1 and CDR2: KGHDR and SFDVKD. The CDR3 is 11 amino acids. The CDR3 coding sequence is TGTGCCACCGAAAGGGAAGAGACCCAGTACTTC. Protein sequence: CATEREETQYF.

The chain recombines TRBV12-3 or TRBV12-4 with TRBJ2-2, with 9 bases lining up with TRBD2. Trimming removed 1 base from V and 1 base from J; junction bases left unmatched: 7. The CDR3 is 18 residues long. CDR3 residues: CASSLGYRLAENTGELFF. CDR3 coding DNA: TGTGCCAGCAGTTTAGGGTATCGACTAGCGGAGAACACCGGGGAGCTGTTTTTT.

This clonotype showed up many times. The chain joins TRBV14 to TRBJ1-1; tentatively, D is TRBD1 (6 bases). Trimming cost V 3 bases and J 5 bases, with 13 bases left between them. Germline V lookup: CDR1 SGHDN, CDR2 FVKESK. The CDR3 sequence is 14 residues long. The CDR3, as DNA: TGTGCCAGCAGCCATCAGGGGCTGGGGACTGAAGCTTTCTTT. Amino acid sequence: CASSHQGLGTEAFF.